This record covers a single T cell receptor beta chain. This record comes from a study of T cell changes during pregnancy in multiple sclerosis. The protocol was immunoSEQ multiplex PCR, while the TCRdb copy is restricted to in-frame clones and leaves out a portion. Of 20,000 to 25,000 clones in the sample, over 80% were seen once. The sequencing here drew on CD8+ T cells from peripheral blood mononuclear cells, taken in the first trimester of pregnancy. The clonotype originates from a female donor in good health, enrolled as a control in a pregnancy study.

The DNA for the CDR3 is TGTGCCAGCAGCTCCGACAGGGGTTACAATGAGCAGTTCTTC. Translation gives CASSSDRGYNEQFF. The chain recombines TRBV7-9 with TRBJ2-1; 8 bases fit TRBD1. The V segment lost 4 bases and the J segment 4 bases; nucleotides outside the gene matches: 3. CDR3 length: 14 amino acids. The germline gives CDR1 SEHNR, CDR2 FQNEAQ (reference sequence).